This record covers a single T cell receptor (beta chain). The data were obtained in a study of blood T cell repertoires in COVID-19. The wider study: Sources were T cells, B-cell-depleted T cells, or PBMCs; the material itself was cDNA or gDNA.

Source study methods: Researchers report that nucleated cell counts were estimated from reference gene primer amplification. Profiled with immunoSEQ multiplex PCR; TCRdb holds only in-frame clones, not every one. V, J and clone size derive from that table, while D and trimming were established from the DNA sequence. The sample yields 250,000 to 400,000 clones, roughly nine tenths seen once. Germline assignment: CDR1 MGHDK and CDR2 SYGVNS. Trimming took 4 bases from V and 4 from J; bases not matched to a gene: 8. CDR3 length equals 15 residues. Patients of the Seattle cohort, enrolled during active infection, were followed longitudinally.

The chain links TRBV25-1 to TRBJ1-1, with TRBD1 identical over 8 bases. This sequence was found in a woman aged 25 to 39 with COVID-19, enrolled during active disease. Sample: peripheral blood. The DNA of the CDR3 is TGTGCCAGCAGTGTTCCCGAACAGGGGGTCACTGAAGCTTTCTTT. Encoded protein: CASSVPEQGVTEAFF.